The 30 T cell receptor beta chains below come from one sample, sequenced in a study of identical twins listed by TCRdb under 2016. The library was made by 5' RACE. TCRdb records Illumina HiSeq 2000 as the sequencer. The raw public data were reprocessed by TCRdb itself: fastp quality trimming at Q25, MiXCR clonotype calling, in-frame beta chains only. Each entry merges the rows of one CDR3 protein and shows their most common DNA and genes. The sample data list around 340,000 distinct CDR3 sequences, and roughly an eighth of these were observed just once. The ten largest clonotypes hold roughly 7.8% of the sample. The same sample was also studied in work on yellow fever vaccine responses in identical twins.

Material for sequencing was CD8+ T cells sorted from blood. The receptors stem from a woman in her late teens or twenties in good health.

This clonotype occurred a few times. The rearrangement links TRBV5-1 to TRBJ2-7; 11 positions match TRBD1. The CDR3 consists of 15 residues. Looked up from germline, CDR1 is SGHRS and CDR2 is YFSETQ. The junction had 6 bases not matched to a gene; V was cut back by 5 bases and J by 2 bases. The CDR3 reads CASSPGTGGTYEQYV. Here the CDR3 DNA reads TGCGCCAGCAGTCCCGGGACAGGGGGGACCTACGAGCAGTACGTC.

In the case of this clonotype: This sequence may be a read error, since a much larger clone differs from it by one base. This chain links TRBV5-1 with TRBJ2-7; possible D gene TRBD2, 6 bases. CDR1 is SGHRS, CDR2 YFSETQ, per germline. The CDR3 has 14 residues. The CDR3 DNA reads TGCGCCAGCAGCTTGGTAGCAGAGGACTACGAGAAGTACTTC. Translation gives CASSLVAEDYEKYF.

The chain combines TRBV6-1 with TRBJ2-7; D gene uncertain. Germline V lookup: CDR1 MNHNS, CDR2 SASEGT. This CDR3 contains 16 residues. Trimming removed 0 bases at V and 0 bases at J, with 12 bases between. CDR3 sequence reads: CASSEAPQPSSYEQYF. The CDR3 coding sequence is TGTGCCAGCAGTGAAGCGCCACAGCCGAGCTCCTACGAGCAGTACTTC.

This clonotype was picked up a small number of times. The chain carries TRBV6-1 and TRBJ1-2; D possibly corresponds to TRBD1 (5 bases). Germline CDR1 MNHNS, CDR2 SASEGT. V lost 0 bases and J 4 bases, leaving 15 bases between the germline ends. The CDR3 loop spans 16 amino acids. CDR3 region: CASSEATRQFIYGYTF. CDR3 sequence (DNA): TGTGCCAGCAGTGAAGCGACAAGACAGTTTATCTATGGCTACACCTTC.

This clonotype turned up a few times. The CDR3 DNA sequence: TGTGCCAGCAGTTTGCTCGGGGGCCTGAACACTGAAGCTTTCTTT. It translates to CASSLLGGLNTEAFF. The chain recombines TRBV27 with TRBJ1-1; tentative D call: TRBD1 (6 bases). The CDR3 consists of 15 residues. Germline CDR1 and CDR2: MNHEY and SMNVEV (reference sequence). V was shortened by 3 bases and J by 0 bases, with 11 bases between the two germline ends.

Only a few counts were recorded for this clonotype. The chain links TRBV5-4 to TRBJ2-7; 10 bases line up with TRBD1. CDR1 and CDR2 (germline): SGHNT, YYREEE (reference sequence). The junction had 4 bases not matched to a gene; V was cut back by 2 bases and J by 2 bases. The CDR3 runs 15 residues. The CDR3 DNA reads TGTGCCAGCAGCTTATTGGGGACAGGGGCCTACGAGCAGTACTTC. Its protein is CASSLLGTGAYEQYF.

This clonotype was picked up a small number of times. This chain joins TRBV11-1 and TRBJ2-7; 10 bases are a match to TRBD2. CDR1 is SGHAT, CDR2 FQDESV, per germline (reference sequence). This CDR3 comprises 21 residues. V was pared by 4 bases and J by 4 bases, with 25 bases of the junction left unmatched. The CDR3 nucleotides read TGTGCCAGCAGCTCCACTAGACTAGCTGCCGACGCTGGACTAGCGGATTACGAGCAGTACTTC. Amino acids: CASSSTRLAADAGLADYEQYF.

The gene calls are TRBV5-4 and TRBJ2-3, with 13 positions matching TRBD2. V trimming: 0 bases; J trimming: 4 bases; junction bases outside the gene matches: 2. The CDR3 covers 16 residues. CDR1 and CDR2 from the germline V gene are SGHNT and YYREEE (reference sequence). The CDR3 nucleotides are TGTGCCAGCAGCTTGGGGGGACTAGCGGGACCAGATACGCAGTATTTT. As protein: CASSLGGLAGPDTQYF.

About this clonotype: With a much larger clone just one base away, this may be a read error. The CDR3 loop reads CTSSGRGLAGGDEQYF. The CDR3 DNA follows: TGCACCAGCAGCGGCAGAGGACTAGCGGGAGGCGACGAGCAGTACTTC. The chain combines TRBV4-1 with TRBJ2-7; 14 bases are a match to TRBD2. Germline V CDR1 and CDR2: MGHRA, YSYEKL. The CDR3 length is 16 residues.

This chain uses TRBV9 with TRBJ2-7, with 10 bases fitting TRBD1. CDR1 is SGDLS and CDR2 is YYNGEE in the germline V gene. This CDR3 region has 14 residues. V gave up 4 bases and J gave up 6 bases; unmatched junction bases: 7. The CDR3 is CASSPGTGDAEQYV. CDR3 DNA sequence: TGTGCCAGCAGCCCCGGGACAGGGGATGCCGAGCAGTACGTC.

The chain is built from TRBV15 and TRBJ2-3; weak D call: TRBD1 (5 bases). The V end lost 5 bases, the J end lost 0 bases, and 12 bases lay between the germline ends. Germline loops: CDR1 LNHNV, CDR2 YYDKDF (reference sequence). The CDR3 totals 15 residues. Written as DNA, the CDR3 is TGTGCCACCAGCCCTAGGACATCAAGCACAGATACGCAGTATTTT. Translated: CATSPRTSSTDTQYF.

In its sample, this clonotype was seen a few times. The chain carries TRBV12-3 or TRBV12-4 and TRBJ2-7; D is possibly TRBD1 (6 bases). The length of the CDR3 is 15 residues. Trimming pared 0 bases from V and 4 bases from J, leaving 13 bases between. The CDR3 reads CASSLAGARGYEQYF. As DNA, the CDR3 is TGTGCCAGCAGTTTAGCGGGGGCCAGGGGTTACGAGCAGTACTTC.

The chain links TRBV10-2 to TRBJ2-7, with 8 positions matching TRBD2. CDR1 and CDR2 from the germline V gene are WSHSY and SAAADI. V lost 4 bases and J lost 0; bases outside the gene matches: 5. The CDR3 consists of 15 residues. As DNA, the CDR3 is TGCGCCAGCAGTGGGCGGCGGGAGGTCTCCTACGAGCAGTACTTC. Translating gives CASSGRREVSYEQYF.

The chain links TRBV27 to TRBJ1-1; TRBD1 is a possible D gene (5 bases). The CDR3 runs to 14 residues. Germline CDR1 is MNHEY and CDR2 is SMNVEV (reference sequence). Deletions cut 3 bases from V and 4 bases from J, with 12 bases between. CDR3 nucleotide sequence: TGTGCCAGCAGTTTGGGGGTGGGATTCACTGAAGCTTTCTTT. Its translation: CASSLGVGFTEAFF.

This clonotype was detected only a few times. This chain uses TRBV28 with TRBJ1-1, with D unresolved. The germline V gene has CDR1 MDHEN and CDR2 SYDVKM. Trimming took 6 bases from V and 3 from J, leaving 11 bases between them. CDR3 length: 13 residues. As DNA, the CDR3 is TGTGCCAGCAGGGGATTAGGTGACACTGAAGCTTTCTTT. It specifies CASRGLGDTEAFF. Full variable domain (remainder filled in from reference TRBV28 and TRBJ1-1): DVKVTQSSRYLVKRTGEKVFLECVQDMDHENMFWYRQDPGLGLRLIYFSYDVKMKEKGDIPEGYSVSREKKERFSLILESASTNQTSMYLCASRGLGDTEAFFGQGTRLTVV.

This clonotype was detected only a few times. V is TRBV20-1 and J is TRBJ2-3; 9 positions agree with TRBD2. Unmatched junction bases numbered 16, after V lost 7 bases and J lost 2 bases. CDR1 and CDR2 (germline): DFQATT, SNEGSKA (reference sequence). There are 17 residues in the CDR3. This CDR3 is CSVKRPNSGGLTDTQYF. For the CDR3, the DNA is TGCAGTGTCAAGAGACCAAATAGCGGGGGCCTCACAGATACGCAGTATTTT.

This clonotype was seen more than once but under ten times. The chain has TRBV14 and TRBJ2-7, with no clear D. The CDR3 spans 11 residues. V was clipped by 5 bases and J by 7 bases, with 9 bases between them. Per germline, CDR1 SGHDN and CDR2 FVKESK. The CDR3 spells CASSAGTEQYF. The CDR3 coding sequence is TGTGCCAGCAGCGCAGGTACAGAGCAGTACTTC.

V is TRBV12-3 or TRBV12-4 and J is TRBJ2-3; no reliable D call. This CDR3 is 16 amino acids long. Trimming left V 8 bases short and J 3 bases short, with 21 bases between. CDR3 residues: CASATLDRTETDTQYF. The CDR3, as DNA: TGTGCCAGCGCAACGTTAGATCGAACAGAGACAGATACGCAGTATTTT.

This clonotype came up many times. The chain links TRBV28 to TRBJ2-3, with D possibly matching TRBD2 (5 bases). Trimming took 3 bases from V and 5 from J, leaving 9 bases between them. The CDR3 contains 13 residues. In germline, CDR1 is MDHEN, CDR2 SYDVKM. CDR3 DNA: TGTGCCAGCAGTTTGAGAGGGTTAGATACGCAGTATTTT. This gives the protein CASSLRGLDTQYF.

This clonotype occurred many times. The chain employs TRBV12-3 or TRBV12-4 and TRBJ2-7; D may be TRBD1 (7 bases). This CDR3 comprises 17 residues. With 1 base removed from V and 3 bases from J, the gap between germline ends came to 19 bases. In nucleotides, the CDR3 is TGTGCCAGCAGTTTAGTGATCGGAGGGGGCGCGGTCTACGAGCAGTACTTC. As protein: CASSLVIGGGAVYEQYF.

This clonotype was seen more than once but under ten times. This sequence joins TRBV2 and TRBJ2-6, with 7 bases identical to TRBD1. The junction had 16 bases not matched to a gene; V was cut back by 9 bases and J by 2 bases. Germline CDR1 is SNHLY and CDR2 is FYNNEI. The CDR3 length is 18 residues. The CDR3 DNA sequence: TGTGCCAGTAAAAAAGAACGTACAGGGGCCCCTGGGGCCAACGTCCTGACTTTC. Amino acids: CASKKERTGAPGANVLTF.

In its sample, this clonotype was seen many times. The genes are TRBV4-1 and TRBJ2-5; 9 bases line up with TRBD1. The V segment lost 0 bases and the J segment 8 bases; nucleotides outside the gene matches: 7. Germline V CDR1 and CDR2: MGHRA, YSYEKL. This CDR3 has 15 amino acids. The CDR3 nucleotides read TGCGCCAGCAGCCAAGATGGGACAGGGATCGAAACCCAGTACTTC. It is translated as CASSQDGTGIETQYF.

Only a few counts were recorded for this clonotype. This chain uses TRBV28 with TRBJ2-1; 7 nucleotides line up with TRBD1. CDR1 is MDHEN and CDR2 is SYDVKM in the germline V gene. The CDR3 runs to 13 residues. J lost 3 bases, V lost 5 bases, and 1 base had no gene match. The CDR3 is CASSGTVYNEQFF. The CDR3 bases are TGTGCCAGCAGTGGGACAGTCTACAATGAGCAGTTCTTC.

A few counts support this clonotype. The chain joins TRBV5-1 to TRBJ2-7, with a possible D match to TRBD2 (6 bases). CDR1 and CDR2 from the germline V gene are SGHRS and YFSETQ. V was trimmed by 4 bases and J by 4 bases, leaving 15 bases between them. The CDR3 spans 14 residues. For the CDR3, the DNA is TGCGCCAGCAGCCAGCGAACACGGGGGTACGAGCAGTACGTC. This gives the protein CASSQRTRGYEQYV.

This clonotype was detected ten times or more. The gene calls are TRBV20-1 and TRBJ2-1; D remains unclear. This CDR3 is 15 amino acids long. Trimming pared 6 bases from V and 0 bases from J, leaving 15 bases between. Germline CDR1 is DFQATT and CDR2 is SNEGSKA (reference sequence). CDR3 coding DNA: TGCAGTGCCCTATCGGGTGAAAGCTCCTACAATGAGCAGTTCTTC. This translates into CSALSGESSYNEQFF.

This clonotype was seen a few times. The J gene is TRBJ2-7, the V gene TRBV11-2; 9 nucleotides agree with TRBD1. V dropped 5 bases and J dropped 0; count of bases not matched to a gene: 8. Germline-derived CDR1 and CDR2 are SGHAT and FQNNGV. The CDR3 sequence is 16 residues long. CDR3 nucleotides: TGTGCCAGCAGCCCATCCGGGACAGGGCTCTCCTACGAGCAGTACGTC. It yields the protein CASSPSGTGLSYEQYV.

This clonotype was seen ten or more times. The V gene is TRBV27, the J gene TRBJ1-4, with D perhaps matching TRBD1 (6 bases). CDR3 length equals 18 residues. V dropped 8 bases and J dropped 0 bases, with 22 bases sitting between them. The germline V gene encodes CDR1 MNHEY and CDR2 SMNVEV (reference sequence). CDR3 nucleotides: TGTGCCAGCCGATTAAGGGGGGGCCAAATTGCAACTAATGAAAAACTGTTTTTT. Translating it yields CASRLRGGQIATNEKLFF.

This clonotype was picked up a small number of times. This chain uses TRBV28 with TRBJ2-7; 8 bases fit TRBD2. J was trimmed by 0 bases and V by 2 bases; bases with no gene match: 6. This CDR3 is built from 16 residues. The germline V gene encodes CDR1 MDHEN and CDR2 SYDVKM. The CDR3 DNA reads TGTGCCAGCAGTTTACTAGCGGGTTACAGCTCCTACGAGCAGTACTTC. Translation gives CASSLLAGYSSYEQYF.

Ten or more counts support this clonotype. The gene calls are TRBV5-1 and TRBJ2-3; D call uncertain. Trimming cost V 4 bases and J 3 bases, with 12 bases left between them. Germline V gene sequence: CDR1 SGHRS, CDR2 YFSETQ. This CDR3 comprises 14 residues. This CDR3 reads CASSLRDVTDTQYF. The DNA of the CDR3 is TGCGCCAGCAGCCTTCGTGATGTAACAGATACGCAGTATTTT.

The rearrangement joins TRBV27 to TRBJ2-1; 16 positions agree with TRBD2. CDR1 and CDR2 (germline): MNHEY, SMNVEV (reference sequence). This CDR3 has 15 amino acids. V dropped 5 bases and J dropped 10; count of bases not matched to a gene: 5. CDR3 coding DNA: TGTGCCAGCAGTCCAGGGACTAGCGGGAGGGCCGAGCAGTTCTTC. Protein product: CASSPGTSGRAEQFF.